One and the same sample provided the 25 T cell receptor beta chains below, sequenced in a study of blood T cells in healthy people across ages. Alongside a J-beta primer mix, a sample-barcoded 5' primer served in a second PCR lasting about 7 to 11 cycles. One entry per CDR3 protein, called by TCRdb with MiXCR from the 5' RACE reads. The table lists about 1 million distinct CDR3 sequences, 40% to 50% of them singletons. Source material: blood. Receptors were obtained from a woman in her sixties in good health.

V is TRBV25-1 and J is TRBJ2-1; 10 positions agree with TRBD1. Germline CDR1 reads MGHDK; CDR2 reads SYGVNS. V shed 5 bases and J 8 bases; nucleotides not matched to a gene: 6. The CDR3 contains 14 residues. CDR3 loop: CASSPGTGVDEQFF. The CDR3 DNA reads as TGTGCCAGCAGTCCCGGGACAGGGGTAGATGAGCAGTTCTTC.

V gene TRBV20-1 combines with J gene TRBJ2-5, with TRBD2 matching over 12 bases. Looked up from germline, CDR1 is DFQATT and CDR2 is SNEGSKA (reference sequence). V lost 3 bases to trimming and J lost 1 base; unmatched junction nucleotides: 3. This CDR3 has 15 amino acids. The CDR3 region is CSASLAGGIQETQYF. The CDR3 DNA reads as TGCAGTGCTAGTCTAGCGGGAGGGATCCAAGAGACCCAGTACTTC.

This clonotype was seen a few times. The J gene is TRBJ2-7, the V gene TRBV13; D is ambiguous. The germline gives CDR1 PRHDT, CDR2 FYEKMQ (reference sequence). The V end was cut by 0 bases, the J end by 0 bases, with 9 bases between. The CDR3 sequence is 15 residues long. The CDR3 protein is CASSLGRASSYEQYF. CDR3 nucleotides: TGTGCCAGCAGCTTAGGACGGGCAAGCTCCTACGAGCAGTACTTC.

The chain joins TRBV5-1 to TRBJ2-3, with 12 bases aligning to TRBD2. The germline V gene encodes CDR1 SGHRS and CDR2 YFSETQ. The trim removed 3 bases at V and 1 base at J, leaving 6 bases unmatched. This CDR3 is 17 amino acids long. DNA for the CDR3: TGCGCCAGCAGCTGCGGGACTAGCGGGCCCTGCACAGATACGCAGTATTTT. Translation gives CASSCGTSGPCTDTQYF.

The V gene is TRBV29-1, the J gene TRBJ2-7; 15 bases are a match to TRBD2. Trimming removed 2 bases from V and 2 bases from J; junction bases left unmatched: 7. This CDR3 is 17 amino acids long. Germline V lookup: CDR1 SQVTM, CDR2 ANQGSEA. The CDR3, as DNA: TGCAGCGTTGAATGGACTAGCGGGAGGGGGGGACCCTACGAGCAGTACTTC. This translates into CSVEWTSGRGGPYEQYF.

The CDR3, as DNA: TGTGCCAGCAGTTACCCCAAAGGGGGGACAGGGGTTTTCAATGAGCAGTTCTTC. Translating gives CASSYPKGGTGVFNEQFF. This chain links TRBV6-5 with TRBJ2-1; 10 bases are a match to TRBD1. This CDR3 has 18 residues. CDR1 is MNHEY and CDR2 is SVGAGI in the germline V gene. V was clipped by 2 bases and J by 6 bases; unmatched bases: 13.

The J gene is TRBJ1-2, the V gene TRBV5-1; D may be TRBD1 (6 bases). The length of the CDR3 is 17 residues. Germline V gene sequence: CDR1 SGHRS, CDR2 YFSETQ. V lost 3 bases to trimming and J lost 1 base, with 19 bases between them. The CDR3 DNA reads TGCGCCAGCAGCTCCAGCCGGGGGGCCTCAGATAACTATGGCTACACCTTC. Its protein is CASSSSRGASDNYGYTF.

This clonotype appeared a few times. The chain uses TRBV7-9 and TRBJ2-1; D is uncertain. CDR1 is SEHNR, CDR2 FQNEAQ, per germline (reference sequence). The CDR3 runs 11 residues. Trimming stripped 5 bases from V and 10 bases from J, with 9 bases between. CDR3 nucleotide sequence: TGTGCCAGCAGCCTCATCGGGGAGCAGTTCTTC. Its translation: CASSLIGEQFF.

J is TRBJ1-1 and V is TRBV5-1; D ambiguous. CDR3 length: 13 amino acids. Trimming stripped 5 bases from V and 1 base from J, with 9 bases between. Germline values: CDR1 SGHRS, CDR2 YFSETQ. In nucleotides, the CDR3 is TGCGCCAGCAGTCCGACATCGAACACTGAAGCTTTCTTT. Its translation is CASSPTSNTEAFF.

The CDR3 spells CSVAQGGNSPLHF. CDR3 DNA: TGCAGCGTTGCGCAGGGTGGTAATTCACCCCTCCACTTT. This sequence joins TRBV29-1 and TRBJ1-6, with D perhaps matching TRBD1 (5 bases). The CDR3 has 13 residues. The germline V gene has CDR1 SQVTM and CDR2 ANQGSEA. The ends were cut back, 4 bases at V and 6 bases at J, with 10 bases in the middle.

The CDR3 region is CASSQEGVGPGPYQETQYF. The DNA for the CDR3 is TGTGCCAGCAGCCAAGAAGGCGTCGGGCCAGGGCCCTACCAAGAGACCCAGTACTTC. This chain connects TRBV3-1 to TRBJ2-5; D may be TRBD1 (5 bases). The length of the CDR3 is 19 residues. V was clipped by 0 bases and J by 0 bases, with 20 bases between them. Germline V lookup: CDR1 LGHDT, CDR2 YNNKEL (reference sequence).

The chain combines TRBV6-4 with TRBJ2-1; D is uncertain. The CDR3 totals 14 residues. Deletions cut 4 bases from V and 7 bases from J, with 14 bases between. Germline V CDR1 and CDR2: MRHNA, SNTAGT. The CDR3 spells CASSGDGEDNEQFF. The CDR3 DNA follows: TGTGCCAGCAGTGGAGACGGAGAGGATAATGAGCAGTTCTTC.

The chain combines TRBV20-1 with TRBJ2-2; D perhaps matches TRBD1 (8 bases). CDR3 length: 16 residues. V lost 5 bases to trimming and J lost 2 bases, with 18 bases between them. CDR1 is DFQATT, CDR2 SNEGSKA, per germline (reference sequence). The CDR3 spells CSASRGLADNTGELFF. The CDR3 DNA sequence: TGCAGTGCTTCCAGGGGGCTAGCGGATAACACCGGGGAGCTGTTTTTT.

This clonotype was observed a handful of times. The chain carries TRBV7-3 and TRBJ2-1; perhaps TRBD2 as D (6 bases). The DNA end is a closer match to TRBJ2-7, so the J assignment may be wrong. This CDR3 contains 15 residues. From germline, CDR1 is SGHTA and CDR2 FQGTGA. Here the CDR3 DNA reads TGTGCCAGCAGCTCCGACGGGAGCTCCTACAATGAGCAGTACTTC. Residues: CASSSDGSSYNEQYF.

The chain recombines TRBV2 with TRBJ2-5; D is perhaps TRBD2 (6 bases). V lost 6 bases to trimming and J lost 11 bases, with 16 bases between them. This CDR3 spans 12 amino acids. Germline-derived CDR1 and CDR2 are SNHLY and FYNNEI. CDR3 in DNA: TGTGCCAGCAGGGGGTTCGCTCGGGAGCAGTACTTC. Its protein product is CASRGFAREQYF.

The chain has TRBV5-6 and TRBJ2-3, with TRBD2 as a possible D gene (6 bases). CDR3 length: 12 amino acids. Trimming left V 5 bases short and J 10 bases short, with 14 bases between. Germline CDR1 SGHDT, CDR2 YYEEEE. The CDR3 reads CASSPYSGPQYF. CDR3 coding DNA: TGTGCCAGCAGTCCCTATAGCGGTCCGCAGTATTTT.

This clonotype was detected only a few times. V gene TRBV20-1 combines with J gene TRBJ2-1; D assignment may be TRBD1 or TRBD2 (5 bases each). Germline assignment: CDR1 DFQATT and CDR2 SNEGSKA (reference sequence). CDR3 length: 12 residues. Trimming cost V 5 bases and J 10 bases, with 15 bases left between them. The CDR3 loop reads CSADRDPREQFF. In DNA, the CDR3 is TGCAGTGCTGACCGGGACCCAAGGGAGCAGTTCTTC.

This clonotype was seen only a few times. V usage is TRBV27 and J usage is TRBJ2-1, with D possibly being TRBD2 (6 bases). With 4 bases removed from V and 4 bases from J, the gap between germline ends came to 14 bases. Germline V gene lookup returns CDR1 MNHEY and CDR2 SMNVEV (reference sequence). The CDR3 spans 15 residues. The CDR3 here is CASSSIRDWYNEQFF. The CDR3 nucleotides read TGTGCCAGCAGTTCCATACGGGACTGGTACAATGAGCAGTTCTTC.

The CDR3 DNA reads TGTGCCAGCAGCCGGGGGACTAGCGCCCGGGAGCAGTTCTTC. It translates to CASSRGTSAREQFF. The V call is TRBV27, the J call TRBJ2-1; 10 nucleotides align to TRBD2. Germline trimming cut 6 bases from V and 10 bases from J; bases unmatched to any gene: 9. CDR1 and CDR2 from the germline V gene are MNHEY and SMNVEV (reference sequence). The CDR3 length is 14 residues.

V gene TRBV7-9 combines with J gene TRBJ1-6; D remains unclear. V was trimmed by 5 bases and J by 7 bases, leaving 15 bases between them. Germline values: CDR1 SEHNR, CDR2 FQNEAQ (reference sequence). This CDR3 comprises 15 residues. CDR3 bases: TGTGCCAGCAGCCCTACGGAGGTTGGGAATTCACCCCTCCACTTT. Its protein product is CASSPTEVGNSPLHF.

The rearrangement links TRBV14 to TRBJ1-1, with TRBD1 as a possible D gene (6 bases). The V end was cut by 0 bases, the J end by 0 bases, with 14 bases between. Per germline, CDR1 SGHDN and CDR2 FVKESK. The CDR3 extends over 17 amino acids. CDR3 in amino acids: CASSQEATGTLNTEAFF. In DNA, the CDR3 is TGTGCCAGCAGCCAAGAGGCGACCGGGACATTGAACACTGAAGCTTTCTTT.

The sample holds a few counts of this clonotype. A read error may produce the germline difference seen at one junction end. The chain employs TRBV29-1 and TRBJ2-3; 7 bases match TRBD1. The CDR3 spans 15 residues. Germline V gives CDR1 SQVTM, CDR2 ANQGSEA. CDR3 protein: CSVEGGRGLTDTQYF. The CDR3 DNA follows: TGCAGCGTAGAAGGGGGAAGGGGGCTGACAGATACGCAGTATTTT.

The CDR3 DNA reads as TGCAGTGCTAGAGATCACGGGGGCAGCGTGAACGAGCAGTACTTC. Amino acid sequence: CSARDHGGSVNEQYF. The chain employs TRBV20-1 and TRBJ2-5; D is tentatively TRBD1 or TRBD2 (6 bases each). The J call is uncertain, as TRBJ2-7 better fits the DNA end. The CDR3 contains 15 residues. Germline V gene sequence: CDR1 DFQATT, CDR2 SNEGSKA (reference sequence).

The chain combines TRBV5-4 with TRBJ2-3; the D gene is possibly TRBD2 (6 bases). The germline V gene encodes CDR1 SGHNT and CDR2 YYREEE (reference sequence). Trimming stripped 5 bases from V and 5 bases from J, with 12 bases between. CDR3 length: 13 amino acids. The CDR3 DNA reads as TGTGCCAGCAGAACCTATAGCGGAGATACGCAGTATTTT. Translation: CASRTYSGDTQYF. The variable domain in full, completed from reference TRBV5-4 and TRBJ2-3, reads ETGVTQSPTHLIKTRGQQVTLRCSSQSGHNTVSWYQQALGQGPQFIFQYYREEENGRGNFPPRFSGLQFPNYSSELNVNALELDDSALYLCASRTYSGDTQYFGPGTRLTVL.

V usage is TRBV28 and J usage is TRBJ2-3; 14 bases line up with TRBD2. Trimming cost V 5 bases and J 0 bases; bases outside gene matches: 10. This CDR3 is 19 amino acids long. In germline, CDR1 is MDHEN, CDR2 SYDVKM. This CDR3 reads CASSSPGLAGVWSTDTQYF. The CDR3 nucleotides are TGTGCCAGCAGTAGTCCGGGACTAGCGGGAGTTTGGAGCACAGATACGCAGTATTTT.